The rows below give T cell receptor beta chains drawn from one sample of a study of T-cell memory formation after mild COVID-19. From the 5' RACE reads, TCRdb called clonotypes with MiXCR, one entry per CDR3 protein. Among 110,000 or so distinct CDR3 sequences listed, about a fifth were seen once. The specimen was PBMCs or a T cell subset sorted from them (not recorded which). The receptors stem from a man younger than 30 who had mild COVID-19 (a few samples of this study predate the infection). Cell type and time point are not known. Each CDR3 is given with its conserved first and last residue. Each record gives: J gene, V gene, clone size, D gene, CDR3 DNA, CDR3 protein. D genes are given only for firm matches. Some rows mark clone size as missing; the rest say once, few, many or name a class of expanded clone.

>TRBJ2-2|TRBV4-3|few|TRBD2
TGCGCCAGCAGCCAAGCATGGGGGGGGAGCGCGAACACCGGGGAGCTGTTTTTT
CASSQAWGGSANTGELFF
>TRBJ2-1|TRBV7-3|few|.
TGTGCCAGCAGCTCGGGGAACGACGATGAGCAGTTCTTC
CASSSGNDDEQFF
>TRBJ2-7|TRBV6-5|.|.
TGTGCCAGCAGCATGAACGTACCTGCCTCCTACGAGCAGTACTTC
CASSMNVPASYEQYF
>TRBJ1-5|TRBV27|many|.
TGTGCCAGCAGTTTGGGTAGCAATCAGCCCCAGCATTTT
CASSLGSNQPQHF
>TRBJ1-2|TRBV7-8|.|.
TGTGCCAGCAGCCCCCCCTCAGGCGGCTACACCTTC
CASSPPSGGYTF
>TRBJ2-7|TRBV9|.|TRBD2
TGTGCCAGCAGCGTAACGGGGGGGAGGGACGAGCAGTACTTC
CASSVTGGRDEQYF
>TRBJ1-2|TRBV20-1|.|.
TGCAGTGCTAGAGTCCCGTTTGGGATGGGGGGCTACACCTTC
CSARVPFGMGGYTF
>TRBJ2-7|TRBV5-6|.|.
TGTGCCAGCAGCCCGGGACACGGCTCCTACGAGCAGTACTTC
CASSPGHGSYEQYF
>TRBJ2-2|TRBV7-2|few|TRBD1
TGTGCCAGCAGCTATTCGACAGGGCTCGGGGAGCTGTTTTTT
CASSYSTGLGELFF
>TRBJ1-1|TRBV5-5|.|.
TGTGCCAGCAGCCCCATCGGGCTGAACACTGAAGCTTTCTTT
CASSPIGLNTEAFF
>TRBJ1-5|TRBV19|once|TRBD1
TGTGCCAGTAGCTGGGGGACAGCTTCCAATCAGCCCCAGCATTTT
CASSWGTASNQPQHF
>TRBJ1-2|TRBV7-3|few|TRBD1
TGTGCCAGCAGTCCTAGCCCGGGGACAGGGTACGATGGCTACACCTTC
CASSPSPGTGYDGYTF
>TRBJ1-3|TRBV4-3|many|.
TGCGCCAGCAGCCCTGGACCTACTGCTGGAAACACCATATATTTT
CASSPGPTAGNTIYF
>TRBJ2-2|TRBV9|.|.
TGTGCCAGCAGCGTAACAGCCCCCATACTTAACACCGGGGAGCTGTTTTTT
CASSVTAPILNTGELFF
>TRBJ2-5|TRBV11-2|once|.
TGTGCCAGCAGCTCGGGGGAAGAGACCCAGTACTTC
CASSSGEETQYF
>TRBJ2-5|TRBV20-1|few|.
TGCAGTGCTACCGACGCGACTAGCCAAGAGACCCAGTACTTC
CSATDATSQETQYF
>TRBJ2-5|TRBV7-7|.|.
TGTGCTAGCAGCCCCGGTCTCGGCTTACTTCAAGAGACCCAGTACTTC
CASSPGLGLLQETQYF
>TRBJ1-1|TRBV14|.|.
TGTGCCAGCAGCCAGTTCGTAAGAGCGAACACTGAAGCTTTCTTT
CASSQFVRANTEAFF
>TRBJ2-4|TRBV29-1|.|TRBD1
TGCAGCGTCGACGGGACAGGGGATTCCAAAAACATTCAGTACTTC
CSVDGTGDSKNIQYF
>TRBJ2-7|TRBV30|few|.
TGTGCCTGGAGTGTTGACGGAGCCTACGAGCAGTACTTC
CAWSVDGAYEQYF
>TRBJ1-2|TRBV27|.|.
TGTGCCAGCAGTTTAAAGGTGGACTATGGCTACACCTTC
CASSLKVDYGYTF
>TRBJ1-1|TRBV5-4|.|.
TGTGCCAGCAGTGGGCAGGCACCTGAAGCTTTCTTT
CASSGQAPEAFF
>TRBJ2-1|TRBV7-6|.|TRBD2
TGTGCCAGCAGCTCCGTCCTAGCGGGGGGCTACAATGAGCAGTTCTTC
CASSSVLAGGYNEQFF
>TRBJ2-2|TRBV12-3/TRBV12-4|.|.
TGTGCCAGCAGTTGGCGCATGGACACCGGGGAGCTGTTTTTT
CASSWRMDTGELFF
>TRBJ2-7|TRBV6-5|few|TRBD2
TGTGCCAGCACCCAACTAGCGGGGGGCTCCTACGAGCAGTACTTC
CASTQLAGGSYEQYF
>TRBJ2-2|TRBV12-3/TRBV12-4|once|.
TGTGCCAGCACTCCGGGGAACACCGGGGAGCTGTTTTTT
CASTPGNTGELFF
>TRBJ2-1|TRBV4-1|.|.
TGCGCCAGCAGCCCCGTCGGCGGCGGTTACTCCTACAATGAGCAGTTCTTC
CASSPVGGGYSYNEQFF
>TRBJ2-3|TRBV2|.|.
TGTGCCAGCCGGCAGGGTCCAGATACGCAGTATTTT
CASRQGPDTQYF
>TRBJ2-7|TRBV6-2/TRBV6-3|.|.
TGTGCCAGCAGTCGCGGGGATTGGGACGAGCAGTACTTC
CASSRGDWDEQYF
>TRBJ2-2|TRBV28|.|TRBD1
TGTGCCAGCAATCTCCGGGACAGGGGAACCGGGGAGCTGTTTTTT
CASNLRDRGTGELFF
>TRBJ2-3|TRBV28|.|TRBD1
TGTGCCAGCAGTTTAGTAGGGGGCAGAGATACGCAGTATTTT
CASSLVGGRDTQYF
>TRBJ2-5|TRBV27|.|TRBD1
TGTGTCAGCAGTGGAACAGGGGTGCAAGAGACCCAGTACTTC
CVSSGTGVQETQYF
>TRBJ2-5|TRBV11-2|many|.
TGTGCCAGCAGCTTAGGTTGGGACGGGGCAGAGACCCAGTACTTC
CASSLGWDGAETQYF
>TRBJ2-7|TRBV20-1|.|.
TGCAGTGCTAGGGGGGGTTACTCCTACGAGCAGTACTTC
CSARGGYSYEQYF
>TRBJ2-2|TRBV29-1|few|.
TGCAGCGTTGAGGGCAGGGGAACCGGGGAGCTGTTTTTT
CSVEGRGTGELFF
>TRBJ2-7|TRBV12-3/TRBV12-4|few|.
TGTGCCAGCAGTTTACAGGGTAGCGAGCAGTACTTC
CASSLQGSEQYF
>TRBJ2-2|TRBV7-9|once|TRBD1
TGTGCCAGCAGCACCCTTGGGACAGCGAACACCGGGGAGCTGTTTTTT
CASSTLGTANTGELFF
>TRBJ2-5|TRBV4-2|.|.
TGTGCCAGCAGCCAGGAAGAGGGGCCGGGTTGGCAGGAGACCCAGTACTTC
CASSQEEGPGWQETQYF
>TRBJ1-5|TRBV10-3|.|.
TGTGCCATCAGTGAGTCTGCGGGGAGCGATCAGCCCCAGCATTTT
CAISESAGSDQPQHF
>TRBJ2-1|TRBV29-1|few|TRBD2
TGCAGCGTTGAGGGCGGGGGGGCTTTTCTTGAGCAGTTCTTC
CSVEGGGAFLEQFF
>TRBJ2-1|TRBV3-1|.|.
TGTGCCAGCAGCCAAGAGGCGGGGCACAATGAGCAGTTCTTC
CASSQEAGHNEQFF
>TRBJ2-5|TRBV27|few|.
TGTGCCAGCAGTTTAGGACAGCAAGAGACCCAGTACTTC
CASSLGQQETQYF
>TRBJ2-7|TRBV4-3|.|TRBD1
TGCGCCAGCAGCCAAGAGTTCCAGGGGGCATCCTACGAGCAGTACTTC
CASSQEFQGASYEQYF
>TRBJ2-3|TRBV7-2|.|TRBD2
TGTGCCAGCAGCCCCGGACTAGCGGGGGCTAGCACAGATACGCAGTATTTT
CASSPGLAGASTDTQYF
>TRBJ2-7|TRBV9|.|.
TGTGCCAGCAGCGCGACTCAGGGGAAGGAGCAGTACTTC
CASSATQGKEQYF
>TRBJ1-4|TRBV4-3|.|.
TGCGCCAGCAGCCAGGGGGAAAAACTGTTTTTT
CASSQGEKLFF
>TRBJ1-1|TRBV12-3/TRBV12-4|.|.
TGTGCCAGCGCCCGGGACGGAGTGATGAACACTGAAGCTTTCTTT
CASARDGVMNTEAFF
>TRBJ2-1|TRBV7-2|few|TRBD2
TGTGCCAGCAGCTTAGGAGCGGGGAACTCCTACAATGAGCAGTTCTTC
CASSLGAGNSYNEQFF
>TRBJ2-3|TRBV12-3/TRBV12-4|.|TRBD1
TGTGCCAGCAGTTTAGGACAGGGATCCCTCGATACGCAGTATTTT
CASSLGQGSLDTQYF
>TRBJ1-2|TRBV7-6|few|.
TGTGCCAGCAGCCCCAACAGGGTTGATGGCTACACCTTC
CASSPNRVDGYTF
>TRBJ2-5|TRBV7-9|.|.
TGTGCCAGCAGCCGAACACTAGGGCAAGAGACCCAGTACTTC
CASSRTLGQETQYF
>TRBJ1-1|TRBV12-3/TRBV12-4|.|.
TGTGCCAGTAGTTCGGCAGGGGAAAGCACTGAAGCTTTCTTT
CASSSAGESTEAFF
>TRBJ2-1|TRBV29-1|.|.
TGCAGCGTTCCCCGCGATGTGGGCAACTACAATGAGCAGTTCTTC
CSVPRDVGNYNEQFF
>TRBJ1-2|TRBV6-2/TRBV6-3|few|.
TGTGCCTCCCGGGAGATGAACTATGGCTACACCTTC
CASREMNYGYTF
>TRBJ2-2|TRBV29-1|.|.
TGCAGCGTTGAGCATTCGAACACCGGGGAGCTGTTTTTT
CSVEHSNTGELFF
>TRBJ2-1|TRBV29-1|few|.
TGCAGCGTGAGCCCTACAGGAAACAATGAGCAGTTCTTC
CSVSPTGNNEQFF
>TRBJ1-2|TRBV6-2/TRBV6-3|.|.
TGTGCCACCGGAGGACAAAACTATGGCTACACCTTC
CATGGQNYGYTF
>TRBJ2-5|TRBV7-9|few|TRBD2
TGTGCCAGCAGCTCAACTCGAAGTCTAGCGGGGTGGGAGACCCAGTACTTC
CASSSTRSLAGWETQYF
>TRBJ2-5|TRBV7-8|.|.
TGTGCCAGCAGCTTATTTCCCCCGGGGGATACGGGGACCCAGTACTTC
CASSLFPPGDTGTQYF